Presented here are 21 T cell receptor beta chains from one specimen sequenced in a study of blood T cell repertoires in COVID-19. Here immunoSEQ multiplex PCR was the method, and the copy in TCRdb shows in-frame clones only, minus some. The table has some 50,000 clones, 84% seen once. Sequenced material: peripheral blood. Receptors were obtained from a human donor in a cohort sampled during active COVID-19.

This chain joins TRBV24-1 and TRBJ2-7; possible D gene TRBD1, 6 bases. The CDR3 spans 15 residues. Germline V gene sequence: CDR1 KGHDR, CDR2 SFDVKD. V dropped 4 bases and J dropped 2 bases, with 14 bases sitting between them. The CDR3 DNA follows: TGTGCCACCAGTGACCCCGGGACATCCCCCTACGAGCAGTACTTC. This gives the protein CATSDPGTSPYEQYF.

As DNA, the CDR3 is TGTGCCAGCAGTTATGAGGCGGGAGCGAGCAATGAGCAGTTCTTC. Its translation is CASSYEAGASNEQFF. The genes are TRBV6-2 or TRBV6-3 and TRBJ2-1; 7 positions agree with TRBD2. V trimming: 3 bases; J trimming: 6 bases; junction bases outside the gene matches: 8. Germline lookup yields CDR1 MNHEY and CDR2 SVGEGT. The CDR3 length is 15 residues.

This clone occurred once. The J gene is TRBJ2-3, the V gene TRBV5-1, with TRBD1 matching 7 bases. The CDR3 length is 14 residues. V lost 7 bases to trimming and J lost 3 bases; unmatched junction nucleotides: 8. Germline V gene lookup returns CDR1 SGHRS and CDR2 YFSETQ. Here the CDR3 DNA reads TGCGCCAGCCGACAGGGATCAGGGACAGATACGCAGTATTTT. Translation gives CASRQGSGTDTQYF.

The gene calls are TRBV11-2 and TRBJ1-1; D might be TRBD1 (5 bases). The CDR3 is 11 amino acids. The V end was cut by 3 bases, the J end by 10 bases, with 9 bases between. Per the germline V gene, CDR1 is SGHAT and CDR2 is FQNNGV. The chain's CDR3 is CASSLAGPAFF. The CDR3 DNA reads TGTGCCAGCAGCTTGGCGGGACCAGCTTTCTTT.

This chain joins TRBV5-1 and TRBJ1-6; 10 bases line up with TRBD1. The CDR3 loop spans 15 amino acids. Trimming took 4 bases from V and 5 from J; bases not matched to a gene: 3. Germline lookup yields CDR1 SGHRS and CDR2 YFSETQ. The CDR3 region is CASSLGTGDNSPLHF. For the CDR3, the DNA is TGCGCCAGCAGCCTGGGGACAGGGGATAATTCACCCCTCCACTTT.

This chain links TRBV5-1 with TRBJ2-2; 11 nucleotides agree with TRBD2. V gave up 4 bases and J gave up 2 bases; unmatched junction bases: 10. Germline CDR1 SGHRS, CDR2 YFSETQ. This CDR3 has 18 amino acids. This chain's CDR3 is CASSIGLAGRGNTGELFF. The CDR3 DNA reads TGCGCCAGCAGCATCGGACTAGCGGGTAGGGGCAACACCGGGGAGCTGTTTTTT.

V usage is TRBV7-2 and J usage is TRBJ2-5; 8 bases fit TRBD1. This CDR3 is built from 15 residues. V shed 3 bases, J shed 1 base, and the junction held 4 bases outside the gene matches. Germline V CDR1 and CDR2: SGHTA, FQGNSA. This CDR3 is CASSFRQGSQETQYF. The CDR3 bases are TGTGCCAGCAGCTTTCGACAGGGGTCCCAAGAGACCCAGTACTTC.

The J gene is TRBJ2-7, the V gene TRBV18; 8 positions agree with TRBD1. The V gene end was trimmed by 6 bases and the J gene end by 4 bases; junction bases not matched to a gene: 11. The CDR3 totals 15 residues. The germline V gene encodes CDR1 KGHSH and CDR2 LQKENI. CDR3 in DNA: TGTGCCAGCTCGCCGTCCAGCCAGGGGGCTTACGAGCAGTACTTC. Translating gives CASSPSSQGAYEQYF.

This chain connects TRBV9 to TRBJ2-3, with D tentatively TRBD2 (6 bases). This CDR3 has 14 amino acids. The V and J ends lost 2 bases and 0 bases respectively, with 7 bases between them. Germline values: CDR1 SGDLS, CDR2 YYNGEE. The CDR3 is CASSVSGSTDTQYF. CDR3 DNA: TGTGCCAGCAGCGTGAGCGGGAGCACAGATACGCAGTATTTT.

The chain links TRBV13 to TRBJ2-1; tentatively, D is TRBD2 (5 bases). The CDR3 loop spans 14 amino acids. CDR1 and CDR2 (germline): PRHDT, FYEKMQ (reference sequence). Trimming took off 3 bases at V and 2 bases at J, with 8 bases between the two ends. In DNA form, the CDR3 reads TGTGCCAGCAGCTTGGCTAGCACCTACAATGAGCAGTTCTTC. This encodes CASSLASTYNEQFF.

J is TRBJ2-1 and V is TRBV11-3, with D possibly matching TRBD1 (6 bases). This CDR3 contains 14 residues. In germline, CDR1 is SGHNT, CDR2 YENEEA. Deletions cut 4 bases from V and 8 bases from J, with 15 bases between. This chain's CDR3 is CASSSSMGADEQFF. The CDR3 nucleotides read TGTGCCAGCAGCTCTTCCATGGGGGCCGATGAGCAGTTCTTC.

J is TRBJ2-6 and V is TRBV5-1; TRBD2 agrees at 9 bases. Trimming cost V 5 bases and J 0 bases; bases outside gene matches: 6. The CDR3 is 17 residues long. Germline V CDR1 and CDR2: SGHRS, YFSETQ. CDR3 region: CASSELAGNSGANVLTF. In DNA form, the CDR3 reads TGCGCCAGCAGTGAACTAGCGGGCAACTCTGGGGCCAACGTCCTGACTTTC.

This chain links TRBV4-3 with TRBJ1-3; D remains ambiguous. Trimming shortened V by 1 base and J by 7 bases, and 8 bases separated the two germline ends. The CDR3 totals 13 residues. The V gene's germline CDR1 is LGHNA and CDR2 YSLEER. The CDR3 spells CASSQAFFNTIYF. The CDR3 DNA reads TGCGCCAGCAGCCAAGCCTTCTTCAACACCATATATTTT.

The gene calls are TRBV28 and TRBJ1-2; TRBD1 agrees at 7 bases. Trimming cost V 8 bases and J 7 bases; bases outside gene matches: 10. The CDR3 spans 13 residues. Germline V gene sequence: CDR1 MDHEN, CDR2 SYDVKM. The CDR3 loop reads CASGRQGLFGYTF. The CDR3 nucleotides are TGTGCCAGCGGTCGACAGGGTCTTTTTGGCTACACCTTC.

The chain has TRBV5-1 and TRBJ2-6; D is unclear. The V end lost 6 bases, the J end lost 0 bases, and 7 bases lay between the germline ends. CDR3 length: 14 amino acids. CDR1 is SGHRS, CDR2 YFSETQ, per germline. This CDR3 is CASNEISGANVLTF. CDR3 nucleotide sequence: TGCGCCAGCAACGAGATCTCTGGGGCCAACGTCCTGACTTTC.

The J gene is TRBJ1-1, the V gene TRBV7-2; D is perhaps TRBD1 (6 bases). The CDR3 has 15 amino acids. Per the germline V gene, CDR1 is SGHTA and CDR2 is FQGNSA. With 2 bases removed from V and 3 bases from J, the gap between germline ends came to 13 bases. CDR3: CASSLLAGDYTEAFF. CDR3 nucleotide sequence: TGTGCCAGCAGCTTACTTGCAGGGGATTACACTGAAGCTTTCTTT.

This clone has a single count. The chain joins TRBV5-4 to TRBJ2-7; D may be TRBD2 (6 bases). The CDR3 covers 14 residues. CDR1 is SGHNT, CDR2 YYREEE, per germline (reference sequence). V lost 1 base to trimming and J lost 0 bases, with 8 bases between them. The CDR3 loop is CASSLTGASYEQYF. CDR3 in DNA: TGTGCCAGCAGCTTGACGGGAGCCTCCTACGAGCAGTACTTC.

This sequence joins TRBV5-1 and TRBJ2-7, with 9 bases aligning to TRBD1. Germline values: CDR1 SGHRS, CDR2 YFSETQ. This CDR3 region has 15 residues. With 3 bases clipped from V and 4 bases from J, the junction kept 8 bases outside the gene matches. CDR3 nucleotides: TGCGCCAGCAGCTATTCCGGGACAGGGATGTACGAGCAGTACTTC. Translation: CASSYSGTGMYEQYF.

This clone was seen only a few times. The genes are TRBV3-1 (or the pseudogene TRBV3-2) and TRBJ2-2; a possible D gene is TRBD2 (6 bases). The CDR3 runs 14 residues. Germline V CDR1 and CDR2: LGHDT, YNNKEL (reference sequence). The V end lost 3 bases, the J end lost 6 bases, and 11 bases lay between the germline ends. CDR3 coding DNA: TGTGCCAGCAGCCAGACTAGGCCTCCCGGGGAGCTGTTTTTT. It is translated as CASSQTRPPGELFF.

The gene calls are TRBV29-1 and TRBJ2-2; D not resolved. V was clipped by 4 bases and J by 7 bases, with 13 bases between them. Per germline, CDR1 SQVTM and CDR2 ANQGSEA. The CDR3 has 13 residues. Here the CDR3 DNA reads TGCAGCGTTGGAACGGCGCGAGGCGGGGAGCTGTTTTTT. Its protein product is CSVGTARGGELFF.

Regarding this clone: In the same sample, other DNA sequences code for this CDR3. The chain couples TRBV7-2 to TRBJ2-1; 7 bases match TRBD1. The CDR3 is made up of 15 amino acids. Germline V gene data show CDR1 as SGHTA and CDR2 as FQGNSA. Trimming removed 5 bases from V and 7 bases from J; junction bases left unmatched: 11. DNA of the CDR3: TGTGCCAGCAGCCTAGGCGTAGGGGGCTGGAATGAGCAGTTCTTC. Translated, it gives CASSLGVGGWNEQFF.